Included here is one TCR beta chain sequence, with context. Its antigen is not known. Deletions cut 5 bases from V and 4 bases from J, with 14 bases between. Germline CDR1 MDHEN, CDR2 SYDVKM. The CDR3 runs 15 residues. This entry comes from a study of cytomegalovirus exposure and HLA in healthy donors. Study at large: The 120 or so validation repertoires used a platform that matched the one used for the approximately 610 first-cohort repertoires, as a later analysis reported. Whole-study results and caveats: It was confirmed in vitro that a few of the CMV-associated chains were specific for CMV antigens. High sensitivity and specificity were reportedly achieved when the classifier diagnosed cytomegalovirus status.

Donors came from a validation cohort of about 120 subjects, distinct from the first 666-subject cohort. The data were produced by immunoSEQ multiplex PCR, yet TCRdb's version contains in-frame clones alone and is incomplete. The profile shows around 250,000 clones, around 90% of them singletons. This chain connects TRBV28 to TRBJ1-4, with no clear D. The sample was PBMCs. This clonotype originated in a woman under 30 in good health and CMV-seronegative. This CDR3 reads CASSPPPGINEKLFF. In nucleotides, the CDR3 is TGTGCCAGCAGTCCCCCCCCAGGCATTAATGAAAAACTGTTTTTT.